The rows below give T cell receptor beta chains drawn from one sample of a study of cytomegalovirus exposure and HLA in healthy donors. Method: immunoSEQ multiplex PCR; TCRdb's copy keeps in-frame clones and lacks some. The profile shows some 150,000 clones, around 81% of them singletons. Input material: PBMCs. The receptors here all came from a woman in her 30s in good health and CMV-seropositive. Each CDR3 is given with its conserved first and last residue. The D gene is left open where the match is weak. Only part of the rows carry a size: once, few, many, or a class if the clone is expanded.

D gene,clone size,V gene,J gene,CDR3 DNA,CDR3 protein
NA,NA,TRBV25-1,TRBJ2-1,TGTGCCACCTCCTCGGCAGGTTACAATGAGCAGTTCTTC,CATSSAGYNEQFF
NA,NA,TRBV4-3,TRBJ1-2,TGCGCCAGCAGCCAAGAAGGCCTCGGGGGCTACACCTTC,CASSQEGLGGYTF
TRBD1,few,TRBV5-1,TRBJ1-3,TGCGCCAGCAGCTTGGCATCAGGGGGCGCCTCTGGAAACACCATATATTTT,CASSLASGGASGNTIYF
TRBD1,NA,TRBV7-8,TRBJ1-1,TGTGCCAGCAGCTTCGTGCAGGGGGTACGAACCACTGAAGCTTTCTTT,CASSFVQGVRTTEAFF
NA,NA,TRBV15,TRBJ1-2,TGTGCCACCAGCAGTGAAGGGCAGGGGAATGGCTACACCTTC,CATSSEGQGNGYTF
NA,NA,TRBV4-3,TRBJ2-3,TGCGCCAGCAGCCAAGAACTCCCCACAGATACGCAGTATTTT,CASSQELPTDTQYF
TRBD2,NA,TRBV5-4,TRBJ2-6,TGTGCCAGCAGCCCCACCCTACCCGGGCGGGAGGGCTCTGGGGCCAACGTCCTGACTTTC,CASSPTLPGREGSGANVLTF
NA,NA,TRBV19,TRBJ2-5,TGTGCCAGTAGTATTCAGGGCCAAGAGACCCAGTACTTC,CASSIQGQETQYF
NA,NA,TRBV15,TRBJ1-5,TGTGCCACCAGCAGAGATAGCGGGGGTTATCAGCCCCAGCATTTT,CATSRDSGGYQPQHF
NA,NA,TRBV5-4,TRBJ1-1,TGTGCCAGCAACCCTAGGGGGGGCCGGACTGAAGCTTTCTTT,CASNPRGGRTEAFF
NA,NA,TRBV28,TRBJ1-4,TGTGCCAGCAGCCGGCAGGGCCTTAATGAAAAACTGTTTTTT,CASSRQGLNEKLFF
TRBD1,NA,TRBV25-1,TRBJ1-5,TGTGCCAGCAGTGGACAGGGGGCTTACAATCAGCCCCAGCATTTT,CASSGQGAYNQPQHF
NA,NA,TRBV2,TRBJ2-7,TGTGCCAGCAGTCAAATAGCGGAGCAGTACTTC,CASSQIAEQYF